This T cell receptor beta chain was found in a study of cytomegalovirus exposure and HLA in healthy donors. The study's findings and limits: Later, TCR association rates were found to vary by HLA locus, highest for DRB1 and lowest for HLA-C.

Primers: 60 Vbeta forward and 13 Jbeta reverse. Sequencing used immunoSEQ multiplex PCR; TCRdb keeps in-frame clones, though not all of them. The sample lists roughly 160,000 clones, approximately 80% occurring once. About this clone itself: What it binds is not known.

J lost 0 bases, V lost 7 bases, and 6 bases had no gene match. The CDR3 is 14 residues long. The germline CDR1 and CDR2 sequences are SGHRS and YFSETQ. This TCR was recovered from a boy between 2 and 10 years old in good health and CMV-seronegative. The sample consisted of PBMCs. This rearrangement joins TRBV5-1 to TRBJ1-1, with 7 bases identical to TRBD1. In nucleotides, the CDR3 is TGCGCCAGCGGGCGGGACAGCTTGAACACTGAAGCTTTCTTT. Translation gives CASGRDSLNTEAFF.